This paragraph reports one T cell receptor (beta chain). Its cognate antigen is unknown. The V and J ends lost 6 bases and 4 bases respectively, with 13 bases between them. This CDR3 spans 13 amino acids. In germline, CDR1 is SGHRS, CDR2 YFSETQ. This sample was included in a study of OX40 agonist ivuxolimab in advanced cancers. Study-level information: The drug used for patients, ivuxolimab, was an agonistic anti-OX40 (CD134) antibody. It was permissible to have had prior anti-PD-1, anti-PD-L1 or anti-CTLA-4 therapy, and under 45% had some.

Here immunoSEQ multiplex PCR was the method, and the copy in TCRdb shows in-frame clones only, minus some. The sample has about 78,000 clones, around nine tenths seen once; the top ten hold around 2.8%. Study findings and constraints: The investigators did not determine what antigen specificity the expanded peripheral T cells had. There were, on average, more expanded clones in CD8+ T cells than in CD4+.

The V gene is TRBV5-1, the J gene TRBJ1-1; weak D call: TRBD1 (5 bases). The source is an adult with an advanced solid tumor such as melanoma, head and neck, liver or kidney cancer. Sequenced here: CD4+ or CD8+ T cells sorted from blood, sampled in a trial of the OX40 agonist ivuxolimab. CDR3 nucleotides: TGCGCCAGCAACGTAGACAGATTCACTGAAGCTTTCTTT. Amino acids: CASNVDRFTEAFF.